A single sample gave rise to the 3 T cell receptor beta chains below, sequenced in a study of regulatory T cells in long-lasting Graves disease. Arm-PCR of CDR3 regions with iRepertoire HTBI primers generated TCR beta libraries. Using its own MiXCR run on the multiplex PCR reads, TCRdb lists one record per CDR3 protein. The sample has some 220,000 distinct CDR3 sequences, about 19% seen once. Time point in this sample: newly diagnosed GD, antithyroid drugs for less than 3 months. RNA isolated from PBMCs was used to make the TCR library. These same data were also listed under a study on T cells in Graves' hyperthyroidism and ophthalmopathy.

Material: peripheral blood mononuclear cells (PBMCs), obtained at new diagnosis, from a patient treated with antithyroid drugs. The receptors come from a woman aged 25 to 39 with Graves disease.

This clonotype was seen more than once but under ten times. The rearrangement links TRBV19 to TRBJ2-3; D gene unclear. CDR1 LNHDA and CDR2 SQIVND come from the germline V gene (reference sequence). Trimming took off 3 bases at V and 2 bases at J, with 9 bases between the two ends. This CDR3 has 14 amino acids. In DNA, the CDR3 is TGTGCCAGTAGTATCGGGCTTCTCACAGATACGCAGTATTTT. The encoded protein is CASSIGLLTDTQYF.

This clonotype was picked up many times. V and J are TRBV2 and TRBJ2-5; D is ambiguous. CDR3 length: 13 amino acids. Germline assignment: CDR1 SNHLY and CDR2 FYNNEI. V lost 4 bases, J lost 5 bases, and 11 bases lay in between. The CDR3 sequence is CASSGSRGETQYF. The CDR3 DNA follows: TGTGCCAGCAGTGGCTCCCGAGGCGAGACCCAGTACTTC.

This clonotype was observed at least ten times. The V and J genes are TRBV28 and TRBJ1-5; D uncertain. There are 15 residues in the CDR3. V was trimmed by 10 bases and J by 0 bases, leaving 16 bases between them. CDR1 is MDHEN and CDR2 is SYDVKM in the germline V gene. CDR3 DNA sequence: TGTGCCACGCTTCCCACTTTTAATAGCAATCAGCCCCAGCATTTT. Its protein product is CATLPTFNSNQPQHF.